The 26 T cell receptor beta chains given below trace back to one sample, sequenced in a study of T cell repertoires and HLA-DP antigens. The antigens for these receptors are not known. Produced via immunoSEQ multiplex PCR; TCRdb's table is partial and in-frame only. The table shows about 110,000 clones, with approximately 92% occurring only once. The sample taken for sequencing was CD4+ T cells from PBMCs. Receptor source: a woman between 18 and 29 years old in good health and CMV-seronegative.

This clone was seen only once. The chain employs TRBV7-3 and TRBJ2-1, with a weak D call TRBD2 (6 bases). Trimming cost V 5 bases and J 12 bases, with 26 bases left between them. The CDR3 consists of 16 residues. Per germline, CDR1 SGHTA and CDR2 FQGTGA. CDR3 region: CASSPSGSSGRRGQFF. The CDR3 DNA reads TGTGCCAGCAGCCCATCTGGGTCCTCTGGTAGGAGGGGGCAGTTCTTC.

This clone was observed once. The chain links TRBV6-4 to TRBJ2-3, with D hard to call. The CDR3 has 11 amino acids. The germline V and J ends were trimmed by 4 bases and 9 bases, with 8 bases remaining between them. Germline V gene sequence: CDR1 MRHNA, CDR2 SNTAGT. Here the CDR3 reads CASSVGRTQYF. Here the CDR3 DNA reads TGTGCCAGCAGTGTTGGCAGAACGCAGTATTTT.

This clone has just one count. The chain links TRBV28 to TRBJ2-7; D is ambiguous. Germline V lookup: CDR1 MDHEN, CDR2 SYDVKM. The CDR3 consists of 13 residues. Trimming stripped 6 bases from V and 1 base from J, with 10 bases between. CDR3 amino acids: CASSQMASYEQYF. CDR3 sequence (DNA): TGTGCCAGCAGCCAAATGGCGTCCTACGAGCAGTACTTC. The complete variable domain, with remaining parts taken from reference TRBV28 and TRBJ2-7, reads DVKVTQSSRYLVKRTGEKVFLECVQDMDHENMFWYRQDPGLGLRLIYFSYDVKMKEKGDIPEGYSVSREKKERFSLILESASTNQTSMYLCASSQMASYEQYFGPGTRLTVT.

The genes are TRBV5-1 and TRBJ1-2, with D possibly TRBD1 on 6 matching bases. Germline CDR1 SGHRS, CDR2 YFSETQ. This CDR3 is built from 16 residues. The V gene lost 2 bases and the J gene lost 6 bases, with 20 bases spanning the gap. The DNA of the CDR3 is TGCGCCAGCAGCTTAGGCCGGGACACCCGGACCCATGGCTACACCTTC. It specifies CASSLGRDTRTHGYTF. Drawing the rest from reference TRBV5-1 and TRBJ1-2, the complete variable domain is KAGVTQTPRYLIKTRGQQVTLSCSPISGHRSVSWYQQTPGQGLQFLFEYFSETQRNKGNFPGRFSGRQFSNSRSEMNVSTLELGDSALYLCASSLGRDTRTHGYTFGSGTRLTVV.

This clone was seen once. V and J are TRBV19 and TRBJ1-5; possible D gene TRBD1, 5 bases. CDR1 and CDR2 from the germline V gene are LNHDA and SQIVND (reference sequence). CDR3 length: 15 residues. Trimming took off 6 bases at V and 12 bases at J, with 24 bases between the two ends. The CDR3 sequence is CASSHPRSDSSLQHF. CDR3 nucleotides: TGTGCCAGTAGCCACCCGCGATCAGACAGCTCTCTCCAGCATTTT.

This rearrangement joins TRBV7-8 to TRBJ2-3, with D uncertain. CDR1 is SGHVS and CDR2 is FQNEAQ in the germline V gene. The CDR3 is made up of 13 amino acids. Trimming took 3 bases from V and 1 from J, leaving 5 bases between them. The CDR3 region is CASSFQGTDTQYF. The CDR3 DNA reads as TGTGCCAGCAGCTTTCAAGGCACAGATACGCAGTATTTT.

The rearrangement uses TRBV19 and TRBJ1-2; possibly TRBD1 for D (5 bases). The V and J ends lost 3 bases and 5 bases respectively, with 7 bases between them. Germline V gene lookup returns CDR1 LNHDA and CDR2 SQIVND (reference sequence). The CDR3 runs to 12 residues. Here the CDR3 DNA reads TGTGCCAGTAGTATGGGGCCTTATGGCTACACCTTC. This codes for CASSMGPYGYTF.

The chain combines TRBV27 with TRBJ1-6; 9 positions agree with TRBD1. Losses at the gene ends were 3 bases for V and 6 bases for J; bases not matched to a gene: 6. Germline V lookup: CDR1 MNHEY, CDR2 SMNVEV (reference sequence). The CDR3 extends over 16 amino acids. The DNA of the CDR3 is TGTGCCAGCAGTTTCACACAGGGGGCGCGTAATTCACCCCTCCACTTT. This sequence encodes CASSFTQGARNSPLHF.

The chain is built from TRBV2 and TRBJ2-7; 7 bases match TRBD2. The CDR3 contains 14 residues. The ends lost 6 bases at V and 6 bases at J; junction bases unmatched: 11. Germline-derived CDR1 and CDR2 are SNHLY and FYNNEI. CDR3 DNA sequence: TGTGCCAGCAGCAGGGACTATACCCTTGGCGAGCAGTACTTC. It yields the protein CASSRDYTLGEQYF.

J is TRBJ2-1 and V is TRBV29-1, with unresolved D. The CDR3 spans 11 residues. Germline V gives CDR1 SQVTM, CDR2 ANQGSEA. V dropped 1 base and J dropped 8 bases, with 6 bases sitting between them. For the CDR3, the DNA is TGCAGCGTTGAAGGATGGGATGAGCAGTTCTTC. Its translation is CSVEGWDEQFF.

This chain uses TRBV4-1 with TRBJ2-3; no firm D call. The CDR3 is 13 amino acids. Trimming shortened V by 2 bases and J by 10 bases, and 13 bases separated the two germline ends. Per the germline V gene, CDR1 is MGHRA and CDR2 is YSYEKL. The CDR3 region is CASSQRAPSAQYF. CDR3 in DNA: TGCGCCAGCAGCCAACGAGCGCCTTCAGCGCAGTATTTT.

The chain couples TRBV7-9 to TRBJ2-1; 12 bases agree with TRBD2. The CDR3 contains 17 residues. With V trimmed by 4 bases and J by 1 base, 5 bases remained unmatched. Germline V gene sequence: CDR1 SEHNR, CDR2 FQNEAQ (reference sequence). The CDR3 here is CASSYQTSGSSYNEQFF. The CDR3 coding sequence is TGTGCCAGCAGCTACCAGACTAGCGGGAGTTCCTACAATGAGCAGTTCTTC.

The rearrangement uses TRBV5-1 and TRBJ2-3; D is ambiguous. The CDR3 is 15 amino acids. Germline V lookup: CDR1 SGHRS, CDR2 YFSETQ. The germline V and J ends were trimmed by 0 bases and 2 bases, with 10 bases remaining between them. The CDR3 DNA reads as TGCGCCAGCAGCTTGGTAGGGATGTACACAGATACGCAGTATTTT. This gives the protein CASSLVGMYTDTQYF.

The DNA of the CDR3 is TGTGCCAGCAGCGCCAGGGGGGATGAGCAGTTCTTC. Translated: CASSARGDEQFF. The V call is TRBV9, the J call TRBJ2-1; TRBD1 might be the D (7 bases). V was clipped by 3 bases and J by 8 bases, with 9 bases between them. The CDR3 runs to 12 residues. Germline V gene data show CDR1 as SGDLS and CDR2 as YYNGEE.

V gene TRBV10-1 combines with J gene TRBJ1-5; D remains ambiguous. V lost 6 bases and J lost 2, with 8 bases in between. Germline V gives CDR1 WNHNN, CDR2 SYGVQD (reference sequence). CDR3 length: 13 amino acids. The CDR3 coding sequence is TGCGCCAGCAGACCCACGGGCAATCAGCCCCAGCATTTT. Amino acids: CASRPTGNQPQHF.

The CDR3 DNA reads as TGTGCCAGCAGCTTAGCGCTTTGGGGGCTAGCGGGAGTAAAGAACGAGCAGTACTTC. It specifies CASSLALWGLAGVKNEQYF. The V and J genes are TRBV7-9 and TRBJ2-7; 10 nucleotides align to TRBD2. This CDR3 has 19 residues. CDR1 SEHNR and CDR2 FQNEAQ come from the germline V gene (reference sequence). J lost 5 bases, V lost 0 bases, and 16 bases had no gene match.

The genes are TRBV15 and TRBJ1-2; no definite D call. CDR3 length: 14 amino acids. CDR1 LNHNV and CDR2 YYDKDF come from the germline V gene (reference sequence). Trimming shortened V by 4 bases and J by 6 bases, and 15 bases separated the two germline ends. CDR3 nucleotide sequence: TGTGCCACCAGCATCCCGGGAGGGAGAAATGGCTACACCTTC. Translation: CATSIPGGRNGYTF.

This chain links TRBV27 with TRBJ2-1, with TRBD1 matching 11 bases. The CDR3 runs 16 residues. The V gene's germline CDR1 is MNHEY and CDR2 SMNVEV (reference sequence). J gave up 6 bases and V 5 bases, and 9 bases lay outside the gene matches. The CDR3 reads CASSPLGQGGRNEQFF. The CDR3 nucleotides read TGTGCCAGCAGTCCCTTGGGACAGGGGGGACGCAATGAGCAGTTCTTC.

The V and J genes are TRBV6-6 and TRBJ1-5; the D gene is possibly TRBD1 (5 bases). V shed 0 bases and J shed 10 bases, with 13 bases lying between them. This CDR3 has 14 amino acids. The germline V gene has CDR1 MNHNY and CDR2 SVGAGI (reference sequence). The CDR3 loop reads CASSYSKGPGPQHF. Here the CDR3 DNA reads TGTGCCAGCAGTTACTCTAAGGGGCCAGGACCCCAGCATTTT.

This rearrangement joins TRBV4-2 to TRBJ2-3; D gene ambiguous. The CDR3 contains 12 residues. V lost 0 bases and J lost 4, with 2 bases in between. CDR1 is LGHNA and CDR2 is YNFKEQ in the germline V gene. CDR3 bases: TGTGCCAGCAGCCAAGAGTCAGATACGCAGTATTTT. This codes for CASSQESDTQYF.

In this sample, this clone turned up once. CDR3 loop: CATSREQGRLFF. CDR3 sequence (DNA): TGTGCCACCAGCAGAGAACAGGGGCGCCTGTTTTTT. This chain joins TRBV15 and TRBJ1-4; 7 bases fit TRBD1. CDR1 and CDR2 from the germline V gene are LNHNV and YYDKDF (reference sequence). CDR3 length equals 12 residues. The V and J ends lost 0 bases and 14 bases, in that order; junction bases with no gene match: 3.

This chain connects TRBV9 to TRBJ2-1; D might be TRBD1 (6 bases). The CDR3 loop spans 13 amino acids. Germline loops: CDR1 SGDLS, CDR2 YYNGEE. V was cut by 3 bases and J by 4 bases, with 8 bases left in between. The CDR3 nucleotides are TGTGCCAGCAGCGGCCAGGGGTACAATGAGCAGTTCTTC. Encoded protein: CASSGQGYNEQFF.

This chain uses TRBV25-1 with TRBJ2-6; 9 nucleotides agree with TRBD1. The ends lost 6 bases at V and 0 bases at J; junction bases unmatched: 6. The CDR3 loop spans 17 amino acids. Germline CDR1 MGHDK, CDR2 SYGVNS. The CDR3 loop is CASSPGQGISGANVLTF. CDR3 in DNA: TGTGCCAGCAGCCCGGGACAGGGCATCTCTGGGGCCAACGTCCTGACTTTC.

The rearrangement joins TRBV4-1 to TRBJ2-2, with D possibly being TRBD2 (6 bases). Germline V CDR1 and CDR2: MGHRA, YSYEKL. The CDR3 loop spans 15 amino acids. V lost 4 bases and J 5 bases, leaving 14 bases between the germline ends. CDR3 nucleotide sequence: TGCGCCAGCAGCCCTGGCCCTGGGAGGACCGGGGAGCTGTTTTTT. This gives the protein CASSPGPGRTGELFF.

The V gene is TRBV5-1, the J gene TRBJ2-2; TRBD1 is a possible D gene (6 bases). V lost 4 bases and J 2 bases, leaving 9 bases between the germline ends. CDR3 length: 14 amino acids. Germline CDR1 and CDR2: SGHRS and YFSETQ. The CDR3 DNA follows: TGCGCCAGCAGCCAGGGACAAAACACCGGGGAGCTGTTTTTT. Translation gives CASSQGQNTGELFF.

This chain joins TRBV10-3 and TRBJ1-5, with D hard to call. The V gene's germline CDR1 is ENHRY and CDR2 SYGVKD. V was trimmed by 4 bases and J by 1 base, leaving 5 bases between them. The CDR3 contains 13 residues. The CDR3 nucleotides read TGTGCCATCAGTGGTGACAGCAATCAGCCCCAGCATTTT. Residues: CAISGDSNQPQHF.